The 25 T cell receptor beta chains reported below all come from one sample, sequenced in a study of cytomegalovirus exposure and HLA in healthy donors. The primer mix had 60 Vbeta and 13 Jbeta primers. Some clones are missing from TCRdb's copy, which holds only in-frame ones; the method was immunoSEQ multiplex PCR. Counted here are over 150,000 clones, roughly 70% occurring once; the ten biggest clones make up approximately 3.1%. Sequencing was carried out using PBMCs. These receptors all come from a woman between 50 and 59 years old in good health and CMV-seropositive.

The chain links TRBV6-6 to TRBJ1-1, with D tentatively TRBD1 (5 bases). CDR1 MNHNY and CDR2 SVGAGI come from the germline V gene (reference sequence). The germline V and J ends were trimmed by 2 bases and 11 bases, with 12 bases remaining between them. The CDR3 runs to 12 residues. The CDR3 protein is CASSYESGFAFF. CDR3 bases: TGTGCCAGCAGTTACGAGTCAGGGTTCGCTTTCTTT.

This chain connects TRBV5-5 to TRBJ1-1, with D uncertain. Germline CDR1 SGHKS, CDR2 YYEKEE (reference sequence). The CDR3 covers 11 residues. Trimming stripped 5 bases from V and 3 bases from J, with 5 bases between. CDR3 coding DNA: TGTGCCAGCAGGGCATACACTGAAGCTTTCTTT. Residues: CASRAYTEAFF.

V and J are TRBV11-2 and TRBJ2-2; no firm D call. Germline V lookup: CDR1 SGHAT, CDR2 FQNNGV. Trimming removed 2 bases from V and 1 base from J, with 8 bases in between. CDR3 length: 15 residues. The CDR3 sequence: CASSLSRRNTGELFF. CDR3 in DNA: TGTGCCAGCAGCTTATCTCGGAGGAACACCGGGGAGCTGTTTTTT.

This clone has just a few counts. This CDR3 is CASSIQIRGSSTDTQYF. DNA of the CDR3: TGTGCCAGCAGTATCCAAATCAGGGGATCTAGCACAGATACGCAGTATTTT. The chain recombines TRBV5-4 with TRBJ2-3; D may be TRBD1 (6 bases). This CDR3 is 17 amino acids long. V was cut by 5 bases and J by 0 bases, with 19 bases left in between. CDR1 is SGHNT and CDR2 is YYREEE in the germline V gene (reference sequence). The full variable domain, in which reference TRBV5-4 and TRBJ2-3 provide the parts outside the CDR3, is ETGVTQSPTHLIKTRGQQVTLRCSSQSGHNTVSWYQQALGQGPQFIFQYYREEENGRGNFPPRFSGLQFPNYSSELNVNALELDDSALYLCASSIQIRGSSTDTQYFGPGTRLTVL.

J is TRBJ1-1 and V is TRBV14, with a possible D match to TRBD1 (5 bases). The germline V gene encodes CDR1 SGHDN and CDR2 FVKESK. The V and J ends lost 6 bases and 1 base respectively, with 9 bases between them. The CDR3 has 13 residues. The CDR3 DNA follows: TGTGCCAGCAGAAAACAGGAGAACACTGAAGCTTTCTTT. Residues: CASRKQENTEAFF.

CDR3 nucleotides: TGCGCCAGCAGCGTGGGAACTAGCACAGATACGCAGTATTTT. This translates into CASSVGTSTDTQYF. The chain couples TRBV5-1 to TRBJ2-3; no definite D call. This CDR3 contains 14 residues. Germline CDR1 SGHRS, CDR2 YFSETQ. The germline V and J ends were trimmed by 4 bases and 0 bases, with 9 bases remaining between them.

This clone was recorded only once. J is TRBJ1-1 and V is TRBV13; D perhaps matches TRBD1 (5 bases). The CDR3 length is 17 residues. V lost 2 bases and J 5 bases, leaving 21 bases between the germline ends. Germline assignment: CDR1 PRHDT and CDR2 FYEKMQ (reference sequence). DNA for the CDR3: TGTGCCAGCAGCTTATCTGGGGCTCGAGTCGTAGGGACTGAAGCTTTCTTT. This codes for CASSLSGARVVGTEAFF. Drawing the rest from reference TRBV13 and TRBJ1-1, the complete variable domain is AAGVIQSPRHLIKEKRETATLKCYPIPRHDTVYWYQQGPGQDPQFLISFYEKMQSDKGSIPDRFSAQQFSDYHSELNMSSLELGDSALYFCASSLSGARVVGTEAFFGQGTRLTVV.

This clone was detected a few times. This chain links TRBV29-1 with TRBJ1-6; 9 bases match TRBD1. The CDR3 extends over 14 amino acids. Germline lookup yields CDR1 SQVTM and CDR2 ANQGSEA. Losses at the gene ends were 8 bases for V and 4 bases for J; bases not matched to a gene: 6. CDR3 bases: TGCAGCTTCCGGGACAGGGCTTATAATTCACCCCTCCACTTT. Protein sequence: CSFRDRAYNSPLHF.

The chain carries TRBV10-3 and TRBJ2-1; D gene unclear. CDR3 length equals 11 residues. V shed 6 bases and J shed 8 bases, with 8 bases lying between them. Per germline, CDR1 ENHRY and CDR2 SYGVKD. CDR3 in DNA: TGTGCCATCAGCAGTCTTCATGAGCAGTTCTTC. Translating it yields CAISSLHEQFF.

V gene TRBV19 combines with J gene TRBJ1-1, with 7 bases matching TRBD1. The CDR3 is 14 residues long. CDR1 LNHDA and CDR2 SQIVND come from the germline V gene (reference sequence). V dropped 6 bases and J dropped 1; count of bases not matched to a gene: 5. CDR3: CASRETGSNTEAFF. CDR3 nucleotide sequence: TGTGCCAGTAGGGAGACAGGGTCGAACACTGAAGCTTTCTTT.

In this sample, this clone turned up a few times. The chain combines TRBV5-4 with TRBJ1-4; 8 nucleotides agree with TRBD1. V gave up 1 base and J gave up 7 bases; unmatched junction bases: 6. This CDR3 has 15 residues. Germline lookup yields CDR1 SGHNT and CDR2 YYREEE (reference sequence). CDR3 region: CASSLTGQAGEKLFF. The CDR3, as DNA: TGTGCCAGCAGCTTGACGGGACAGGCGGGTGAAAAACTGTTTTTT.

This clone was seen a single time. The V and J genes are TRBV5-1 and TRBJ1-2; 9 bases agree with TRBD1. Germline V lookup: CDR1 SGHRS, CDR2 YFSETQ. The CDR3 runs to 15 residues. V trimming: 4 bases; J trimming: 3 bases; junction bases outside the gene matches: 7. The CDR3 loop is CASSPSTGGDYGYTF. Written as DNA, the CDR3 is TGCGCCAGCAGCCCGAGCACAGGGGGCGACTATGGCTACACCTTC.

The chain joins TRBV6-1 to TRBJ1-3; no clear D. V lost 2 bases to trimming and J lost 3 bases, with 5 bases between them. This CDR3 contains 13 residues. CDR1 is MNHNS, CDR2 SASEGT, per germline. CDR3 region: CASSELSGNTIYF. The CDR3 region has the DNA TGTGCCAGCAGTGAACTCAGTGGAAACACCATATATTTT.

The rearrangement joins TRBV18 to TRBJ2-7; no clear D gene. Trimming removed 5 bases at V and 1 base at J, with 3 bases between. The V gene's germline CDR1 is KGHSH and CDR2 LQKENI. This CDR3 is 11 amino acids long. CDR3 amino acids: CASSSSYEQYF. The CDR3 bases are TGTGCCAGCTCATCTTCCTACGAGCAGTACTTC.

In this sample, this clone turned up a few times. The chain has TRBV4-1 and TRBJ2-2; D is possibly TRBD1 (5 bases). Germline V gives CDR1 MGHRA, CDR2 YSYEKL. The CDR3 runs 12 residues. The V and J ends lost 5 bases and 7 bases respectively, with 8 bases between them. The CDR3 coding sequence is TGCGCCAGCAGCGCTAGGGGCGGGGAGCTGTTTTTT. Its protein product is CASSARGGELFF.

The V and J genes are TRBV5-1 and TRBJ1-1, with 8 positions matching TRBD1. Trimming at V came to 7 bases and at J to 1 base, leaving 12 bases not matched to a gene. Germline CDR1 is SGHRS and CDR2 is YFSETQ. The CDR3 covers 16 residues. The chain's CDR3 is CASSSLGGQGNTEAFF. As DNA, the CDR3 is TGCGCCAGCTCCTCCTTGGGCGGACAGGGGAACACTGAAGCTTTCTTT.

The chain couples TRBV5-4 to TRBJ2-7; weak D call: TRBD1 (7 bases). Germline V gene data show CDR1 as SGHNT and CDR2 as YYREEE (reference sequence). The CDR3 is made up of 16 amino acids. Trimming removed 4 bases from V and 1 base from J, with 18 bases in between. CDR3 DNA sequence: TGTGCCAGCAGCGGTCCGCGGGACAGACCGTCCTACGAGCAGTACTTC. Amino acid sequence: CASSGPRDRPSYEQYF. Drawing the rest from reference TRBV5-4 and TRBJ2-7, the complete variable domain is ETGVTQSPTHLIKTRGQQVTLRCSSQSGHNTVSWYQQALGQGPQFIFQYYREEENGRGNFPPRFSGLQFPNYSSELNVNALELDDSALYLCASSGPRDRPSYEQYFGPGTRLTVT.

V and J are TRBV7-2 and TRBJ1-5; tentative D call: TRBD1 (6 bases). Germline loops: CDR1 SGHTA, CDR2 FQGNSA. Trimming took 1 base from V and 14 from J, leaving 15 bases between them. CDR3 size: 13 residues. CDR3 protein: CASSLVRDTDKHF. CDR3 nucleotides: TGTGCCAGCAGCTTAGTAAGGGACACGGACAAGCATTTT.

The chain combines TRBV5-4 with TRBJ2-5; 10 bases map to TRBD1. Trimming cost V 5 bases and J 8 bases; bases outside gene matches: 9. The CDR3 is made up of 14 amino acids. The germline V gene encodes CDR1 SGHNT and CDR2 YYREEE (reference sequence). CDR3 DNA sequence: TGTGCCAGCAGATCCAGGACAGGGGGGCCTACCCAGTACTTC. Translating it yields CASRSRTGGPTQYF.

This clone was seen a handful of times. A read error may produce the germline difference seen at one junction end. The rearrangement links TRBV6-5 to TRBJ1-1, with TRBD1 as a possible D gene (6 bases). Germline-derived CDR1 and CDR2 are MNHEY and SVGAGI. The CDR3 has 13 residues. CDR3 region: CASSNDQGSRALF. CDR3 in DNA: TGTGCCAGCAGTAATGACCAGGGGAGTCGGGCTCTCTTT.

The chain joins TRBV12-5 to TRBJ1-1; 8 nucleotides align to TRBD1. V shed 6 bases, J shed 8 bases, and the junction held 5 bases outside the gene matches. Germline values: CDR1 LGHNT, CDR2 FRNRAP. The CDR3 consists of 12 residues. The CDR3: CASGEQGGEAFF. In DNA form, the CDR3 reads TGTGCTAGTGGAGAACAGGGGGGCGAAGCTTTCTTT.

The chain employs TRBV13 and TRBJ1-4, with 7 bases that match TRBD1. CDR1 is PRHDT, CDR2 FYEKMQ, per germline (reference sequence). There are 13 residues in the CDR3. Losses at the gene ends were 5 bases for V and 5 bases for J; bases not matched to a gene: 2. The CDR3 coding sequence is TGTGCCAGCAGCGAGGACAGGAATGAAAAACTGTTTTTT. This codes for CASSEDRNEKLFF.

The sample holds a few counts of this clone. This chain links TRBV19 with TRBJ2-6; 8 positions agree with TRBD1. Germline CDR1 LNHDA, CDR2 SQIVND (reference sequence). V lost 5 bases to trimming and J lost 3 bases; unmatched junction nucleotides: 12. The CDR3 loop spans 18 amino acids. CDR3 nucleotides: TGTGCCAGTAGTCGGATCGGCAGGGGGCGGGTTGGGGCCAACGTCCTGACTTTC. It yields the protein CASSRIGRGRVGANVLTF.

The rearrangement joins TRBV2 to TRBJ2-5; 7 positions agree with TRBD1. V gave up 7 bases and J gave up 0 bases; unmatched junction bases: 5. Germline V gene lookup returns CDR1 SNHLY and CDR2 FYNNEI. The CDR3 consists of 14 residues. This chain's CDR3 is CASTRQGHQETQYF. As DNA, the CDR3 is TGTGCCAGCACCCGACAGGGACACCAAGAGACCCAGTACTTC.

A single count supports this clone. For the CDR3, the DNA is TGTGCCAGCAGCATAGACGGACAGAGGGGTCAGCCCCAGCATTTT. It yields the protein CASSIDGQRGQPQHF. The V gene is TRBV7-2, the J gene TRBJ1-5; D might be TRBD1 (6 bases). V lost 5 bases and J 6 bases, leaving 17 bases between the germline ends. The CDR3 spans 15 residues. Germline values: CDR1 SGHTA, CDR2 FQGNSA. The full variable domain, with the rest looked up from reference TRBV7-2 and TRBJ1-5, is GAGVSQSPSNKVTEKGKDVELRCDPISGHTALYWYRQSLGQGLEFLIYFQGNSAPDKSGLPSDRFSAERTGGSVSTLTIQRTQQEDSAVYLCASSIDGQRGQPQHFGDGTRLSIL.